This paragraph reports one TCR beta chain. Its antigen remains unknown. The PCR used 60 Vbeta and 13 Jbeta primers. Sequencing was performed with immunoSEQ multiplex PCR; in TCRdb, only in-frame clones are kept and a portion is missing. The sample contains approximately 150,000 clones, approximately 85% of which appear only once. These data belong to a study of cytomegalovirus exposure and HLA in healthy donors. Study-wide results and limits: Rarity held for most TCR sequences, but there were some public TCRs that occurred in many donors. The listing of 150 or so TCR beta chains classed them as cytomegalovirus-associated. Among the most significant clusters, several appeared linked to common viral pathogens in a later analysis.

With V trimmed by 4 bases and J by 4 bases, 10 bases remained unmatched. Germline V gives CDR1 MNHNY, CDR2 SVGAGI (reference sequence). CDR3 size: 16 residues. The clonotype was recovered from a girl aged 10-17 years in good health and CMV-seropositive. Material for sequencing was PBMCs. The chain couples TRBV6-6 to TRBJ2-7; 10 bases line up with TRBD1. CDR3 sequence reads: CASSLPGQGTSYEQYF. The CDR3 bases are TGTGCCAGCAGTTTGCCGGGACAGGGGACTTCTTACGAGCAGTACTTC.